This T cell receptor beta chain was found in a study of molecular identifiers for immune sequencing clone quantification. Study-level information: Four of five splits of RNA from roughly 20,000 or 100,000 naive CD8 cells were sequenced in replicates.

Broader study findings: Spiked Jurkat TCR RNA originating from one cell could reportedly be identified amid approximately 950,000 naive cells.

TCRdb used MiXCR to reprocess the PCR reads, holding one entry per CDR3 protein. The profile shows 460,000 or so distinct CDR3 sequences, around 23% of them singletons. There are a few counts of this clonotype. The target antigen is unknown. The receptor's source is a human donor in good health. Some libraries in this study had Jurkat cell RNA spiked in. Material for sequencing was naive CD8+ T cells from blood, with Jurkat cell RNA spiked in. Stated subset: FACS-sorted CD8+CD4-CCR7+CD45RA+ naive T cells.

The CDR3, as DNA: TGTGCCAGCAGTTTCTTAGGGACAGGGGGCGGAAAACTGTTTTTT. This encodes CASSFLGTGGGKLFF. The rearrangement joins TRBV12-3 or TRBV12-4 to TRBJ1-4, with 12 nucleotides matching TRBD1. The trim removed 3 bases at V and 10 bases at J, leaving 6 bases unmatched. The CDR3 covers 15 residues.